These 16 T cell receptor beta chains came from one sample sequenced in a study of shared clonotypes between healthy human individuals. Sequencing used immunoSEQ multiplex PCR; TCRdb keeps in-frame clones, though not all of them. Among about 120,000 clones listed, over 65% were seen once. Sequencing was performed on memory CD8+ T cells sorted from blood. Regarding subset: CD45RO+ cells pooled with CCR7-negative TemRA cells. The source of these receptors is a woman in her thirties in good health.

This clone was recorded at least ten times. J is TRBJ2-5 and V is TRBV15, with D perhaps matching TRBD1 or TRBD2 (6 bases each). Trimming took 0 bases from V and 5 from J, leaving 16 bases between them. The CDR3 length is 16 residues. CDR1 is LNHNV, CDR2 YYDKDF, per germline (reference sequence). This CDR3 is CATSREFGGLRETQYF. In DNA, the CDR3 is TGTGCCACCAGCAGAGAGTTTGGGGGGCTGCGGGAGACCCAGTACTTC.

This clone was seen only once. The chain has TRBV27 and TRBJ1-3, with unresolved D. The CDR3 totals 13 residues. Germline CDR1 is MNHEY and CDR2 is SMNVEV (reference sequence). Trimming shortened V by 5 bases and J by 4 bases, and 9 bases separated the two germline ends. The CDR3 loop reads CASSPSGGNTIYF. As DNA, the CDR3 is TGTGCCAGCAGTCCCTCAGGAGGAAACACCATATATTTT.

This chain uses TRBV29-1 with TRBJ2-1; D is uncertain. The germline V gene encodes CDR1 SQVTM and CDR2 ANQGSEA. This CDR3 comprises 10 residues. V was cut by 5 bases and J by 4 bases, with 3 bases left in between. The CDR3 DNA follows: TGCAGCGTTATATACAATGAGCAGTTCTTC. This encodes CSVIYNEQFF.

A remark on this clone: The junction does not match germline at one end; this may be a read error. The CDR3 region is CASSPFASGMVDF. CDR3 bases: TGTGCCAGCAGTCCTTTTGCTAGCGGGATGGTCGACTTC. The chain links TRBV27 to TRBJ2-7; 9 nucleotides agree with TRBD2. This CDR3 spans 13 amino acids. Germline lookup yields CDR1 MNHEY and CDR2 SMNVEV (reference sequence).

The chain carries TRBV19 and TRBJ2-7; a weak D match, TRBD2 (5 bases). The length of the CDR3 is 15 residues. Looked up from germline, CDR1 is LNHDA and CDR2 is SQIVND (reference sequence). With 4 bases removed from V and 5 bases from J, the gap between germline ends came to 18 bases. DNA of the CDR3: TGTGCCAGTAGTAGCCTCGAGGGAATTCAGAACGAGCAGTACTTC. Protein product: CASSSLEGIQNEQYF.

The chain carries TRBV28 and TRBJ1-2, with D perhaps TRBD1 (5 bases). Germline V CDR1 and CDR2: MDHEN, SYDVKM. V lost 2 bases to trimming and J lost 3 bases, with 13 bases between them. The CDR3 contains 15 residues. CDR3 in amino acids: CASSLVRTLDYGYTF. DNA for the CDR3: TGTGCCAGCAGTTTAGTCAGGACACTCGACTATGGCTACACCTTC.

The rearrangement joins TRBV19 to TRBJ2-7; 7 nucleotides agree with TRBD2. J lost 3 bases, V lost 3 bases, and 5 bases had no gene match. The CDR3 has 14 amino acids. CDR1 is LNHDA and CDR2 is SQIVND in the germline V gene (reference sequence). The CDR3 is CASSIGTGGYEQYF. The CDR3 DNA is TGTGCCAGTAGTATCGGGACGGGGGGCTACGAGCAGTACTTC.

The genes are TRBV7-9 and TRBJ2-5, with a tentative D call TRBD1 (5 bases). Looked up from germline, CDR1 is SEHNR and CDR2 is FQNEAQ (reference sequence). V gave up 6 bases and J gave up 5 bases, with 16 bases separating them. The CDR3 is 14 amino acids. The CDR3 DNA sequence: TGTGCCAGCAGGGCACAGGAATTCGGGGAGACCCAGTACTTC. This translates into CASRAQEFGETQYF.

This chain joins TRBV5-4 and TRBJ2-2; TRBD2 agrees at 9 bases. Germline lookup yields CDR1 SGHNT and CDR2 YYREEE (reference sequence). The CDR3 is 17 residues long. The V segment lost 4 bases and the J segment 3 bases; nucleotides outside the gene matches: 10. The CDR3 sequence is CASSPPDSGSDTGELFF. The CDR3 nucleotides are TGTGCCAGCAGCCCTCCCGATAGCGGGAGTGACACCGGGGAGCTGTTTTTT.

The genes are TRBV29-1 and TRBJ2-5, with 9 bases lining up with TRBD2. CDR1 SQVTM and CDR2 ANQGSEA come from the germline V gene. This CDR3 region has 12 residues. Trimming at V came to 7 bases and at J to 6 bases, leaving 6 bases not matched to a gene. CDR3 sequence (DNA): TGCAGCGCGGGACTAGCTAGGAAGACCCAGTACTTC. Amino acids: CSAGLARKTQYF.

This rearrangement joins TRBV14 to TRBJ2-1; D unresolved. The germline V gene encodes CDR1 SGHDN and CDR2 FVKESK. V lost 7 bases and J 5 bases, leaving 18 bases between the germline ends. The CDR3 is 15 residues long. The CDR3 bases are TGTGCCAGCAATGAAGCCCTCGGGTTTAACAATGAGCAGTTCTTC. Its protein is CASNEALGFNNEQFF.

This clone was observed many times. This rearrangement joins TRBV10-3 to TRBJ1-2; 9 nucleotides agree with TRBD1. The CDR3 length is 15 residues. Looked up from germline, CDR1 is ENHRY and CDR2 is SYGVKD. DNA of the CDR3: TGTGCTATCGGGTGGGGACAGGGCGATAACTATGGCTACACCTTC. Translation: CAIGWGQGDNYGYTF.

This chain joins TRBV19 and TRBJ2-2; 9 bases line up with TRBD1. The V gene's germline CDR1 is LNHDA and CDR2 SQIVND (reference sequence). The CDR3 has 15 residues. After removal of 5 bases from V and 1 base from J, the junction contained 2 bases not matched to a gene. The CDR3 is CASSLDRGNTGELFF. The CDR3 coding sequence is TGTGCCAGTAGTCTGGACAGGGGGAACACCGGGGAGCTGTTTTTT. The full variable domain, its missing parts supplied by reference TRBV19 and TRBJ2-2, is DGGITQSPKYLFRKEGQNVTLSCEQNLNHDAMYWYRQDPGQGLRLIYYSQIVNDFQKGDIAEGYSVSREKKESFPLTVTSAQKNPTAFYLCASSLDRGNTGELFFGEGSRLTVL.

This chain joins TRBV11-2 and TRBJ2-3; no clear D. V lost 3 bases and J 2 bases, leaving 9 bases between the germline ends. CDR1 and CDR2 from the germline V gene are SGHAT and FQNNGV. The CDR3 contains 14 residues. CDR3 bases: TGTGCCAGCAGCTTTTATCGCCTCACAGATACGCAGTATTTT. Amino acid sequence: CASSFYRLTDTQYF.

The genes are TRBV9 and TRBJ1-4, with D possibly matching TRBD1 (5 bases). The CDR3 totals 13 residues. Germline CDR1 reads SGDLS; CDR2 reads YYNGEE. Between the trimmed V and J ends, which lost 3 bases and 8 bases, there was a span of 11 bases. The CDR3 coding sequence is TGTGCCAGCAGCGGGGGGTTAGACGAAAAACTGTTTTTT. Its protein product is CASSGGLDEKLFF.

This chain joins TRBV7-9 and TRBJ2-1; 8 bases agree with TRBD2. CDR1 SEHNR and CDR2 FQNEAQ come from the germline V gene (reference sequence). The CDR3 has 16 residues. V was clipped by 3 bases and J by 4 bases; unmatched bases: 8. The CDR3 coding sequence is TGTGCCAGCAGCTTGGTTTCAACGGGAGGGTACAATGAGCAGTTCTTC. This translates into CASSLVSTGGYNEQFF. The full variable domain, its missing parts supplied by reference TRBV7-9 and TRBJ2-1, is DTGVSQNPRHKITKRGQNVTFRCDPISEHNRLYWYRQTLGQGPEFLTYFQNEAQLEKSRLLSDRFSAERPKGSFSTLEIQRTEQGDSAMYLCASSLVSTGGYNEQFFGPGTRLTVL.